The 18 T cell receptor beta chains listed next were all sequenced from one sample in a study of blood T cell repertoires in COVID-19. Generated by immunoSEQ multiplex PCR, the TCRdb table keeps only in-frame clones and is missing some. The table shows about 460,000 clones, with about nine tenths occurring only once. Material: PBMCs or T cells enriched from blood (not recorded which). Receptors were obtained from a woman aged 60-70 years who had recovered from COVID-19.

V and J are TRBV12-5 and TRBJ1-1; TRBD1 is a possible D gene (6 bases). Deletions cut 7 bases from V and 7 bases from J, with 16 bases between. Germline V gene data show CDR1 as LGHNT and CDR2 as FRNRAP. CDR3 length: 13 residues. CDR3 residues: CASARDTGFEAFF. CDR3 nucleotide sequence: TGTGCTAGTGCCAGGGACACAGGTTTTGAAGCTTTCTTT.

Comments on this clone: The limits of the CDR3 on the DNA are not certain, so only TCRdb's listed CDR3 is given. The CDR3 loop reads CAWSVGQGNTF. The rearrangement links TRBV30 to TRBJ1-2; the table's D gene call, TRBD1, was not cross checked with the DNA. Counting both end residues, the CDR3 totals 11 amino acids. Germline V gene data show CDR1 as GTSNPN and CDR2 as SVGIG (reference sequence).

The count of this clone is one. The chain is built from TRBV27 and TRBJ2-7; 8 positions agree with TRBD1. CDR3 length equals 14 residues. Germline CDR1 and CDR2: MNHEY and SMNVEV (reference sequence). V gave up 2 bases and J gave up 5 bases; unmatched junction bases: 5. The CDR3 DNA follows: TGTGCCAGCAGTTTAGGACAGGGTTTTGACGAGCAGTACGTC. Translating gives CASSLGQGFDEQYV.

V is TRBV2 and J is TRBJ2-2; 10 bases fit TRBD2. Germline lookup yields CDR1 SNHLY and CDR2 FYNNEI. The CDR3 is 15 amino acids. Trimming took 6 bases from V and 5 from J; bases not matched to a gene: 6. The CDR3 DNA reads TGTGCCAGCAGAATAAGCGGGGGGGAAACCGGGGAGCTGTTTTTT. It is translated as CASRISGGETGELFF. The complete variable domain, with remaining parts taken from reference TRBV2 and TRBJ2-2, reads EPEVTQTPSHQVTQMGQEVILRCVPISNHLYFYWYRQILGQKVEFLVSFYNNEISEKSEIFDDQFSVERPDGSNFTLKIRSTKLEDSAMYFCASRISGGETGELFFGEGSRLTVL.

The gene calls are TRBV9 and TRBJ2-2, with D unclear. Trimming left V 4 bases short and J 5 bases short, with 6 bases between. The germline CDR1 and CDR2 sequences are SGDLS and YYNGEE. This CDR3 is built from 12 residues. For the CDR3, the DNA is TGTGCCAGCAGCCTTCAGACCGGGGAGCTGTTTTTT. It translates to CASSLQTGELFF.

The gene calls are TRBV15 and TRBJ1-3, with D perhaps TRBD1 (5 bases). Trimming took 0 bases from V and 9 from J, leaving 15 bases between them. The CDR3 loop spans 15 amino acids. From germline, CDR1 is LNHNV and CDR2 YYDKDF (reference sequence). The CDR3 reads CATSRDLTSGGTIYF. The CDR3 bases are TGTGCCACCAGCAGAGATCTCACGTCGGGGGGCACCATATATTTT.

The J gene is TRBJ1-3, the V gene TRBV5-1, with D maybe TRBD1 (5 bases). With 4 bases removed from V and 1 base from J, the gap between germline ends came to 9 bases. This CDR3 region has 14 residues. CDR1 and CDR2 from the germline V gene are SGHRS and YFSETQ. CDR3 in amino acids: CASSPDNSGNTIYF. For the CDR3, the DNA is TGCGCCAGCAGCCCGGACAATTCTGGAAACACCATATATTTT.

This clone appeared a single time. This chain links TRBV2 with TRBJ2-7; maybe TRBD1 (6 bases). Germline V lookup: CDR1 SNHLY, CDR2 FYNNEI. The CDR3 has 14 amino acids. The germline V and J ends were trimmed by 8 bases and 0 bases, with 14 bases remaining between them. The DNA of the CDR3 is TGTGCCAGCCGGCCTAGACAGGACTCCTACGAGCAGTACGTC. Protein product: CASRPRQDSYEQYV.

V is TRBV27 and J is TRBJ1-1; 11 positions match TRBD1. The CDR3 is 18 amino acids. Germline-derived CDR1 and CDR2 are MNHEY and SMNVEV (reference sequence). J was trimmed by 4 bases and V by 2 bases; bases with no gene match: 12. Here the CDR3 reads CASSLRVPGQGGGTEAFF. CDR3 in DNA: TGTGCCAGCAGTTTACGCGTCCCGGGACAGGGGGGGGGCACTGAAGCTTTCTTT.

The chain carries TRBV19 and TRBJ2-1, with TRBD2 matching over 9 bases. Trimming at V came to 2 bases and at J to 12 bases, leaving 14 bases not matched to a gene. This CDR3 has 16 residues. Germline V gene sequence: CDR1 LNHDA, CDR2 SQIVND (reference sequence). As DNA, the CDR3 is TGTGCCAGTAGTATATATTCGGGGGGACTAGCTCTCAGGCAGTTCTTC. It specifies CASSIYSGGLALRQFF.

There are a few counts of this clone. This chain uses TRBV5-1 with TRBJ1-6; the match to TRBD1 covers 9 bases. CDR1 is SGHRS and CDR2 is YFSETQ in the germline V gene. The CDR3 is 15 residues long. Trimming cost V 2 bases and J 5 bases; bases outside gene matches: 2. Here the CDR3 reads CASSLGTGHNSPLHF. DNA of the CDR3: TGCGCCAGCAGCTTAGGGACAGGGCATAATTCACCCCTCCACTTT.

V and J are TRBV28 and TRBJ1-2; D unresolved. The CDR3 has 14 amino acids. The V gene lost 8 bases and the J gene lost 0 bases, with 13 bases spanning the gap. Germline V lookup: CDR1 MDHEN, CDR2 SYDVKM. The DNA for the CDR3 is TGTGCCAGCCTTGGCGGGATGGCTAACTATGGCTACACCTTC. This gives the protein CASLGGMANYGYTF.

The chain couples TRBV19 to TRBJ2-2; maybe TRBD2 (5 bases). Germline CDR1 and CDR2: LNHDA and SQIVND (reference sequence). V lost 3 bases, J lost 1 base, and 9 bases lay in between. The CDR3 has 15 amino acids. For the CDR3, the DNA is TGTGCCAGTAGTATGAGGGCGGGGAACACCGGGGAGCTGTTTTTT. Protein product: CASSMRAGNTGELFF.

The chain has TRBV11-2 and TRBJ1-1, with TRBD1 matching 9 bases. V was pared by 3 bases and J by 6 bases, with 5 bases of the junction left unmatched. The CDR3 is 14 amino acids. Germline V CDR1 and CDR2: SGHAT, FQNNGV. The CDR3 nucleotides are TGTGCCAGCAGCTTGGGGACAGGGTGGTCTGAAGCTTTCTTT. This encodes CASSLGTGWSEAFF.

CDR3 protein: CASSYSLYLNYGYTF. The CDR3 bases are TGTGCCAGCAGTTACAGCCTTTACCTCAACTATGGCTACACCTTC. The chain couples TRBV6-5 to TRBJ1-2; D uncertain. Germline V gives CDR1 MNHEY, CDR2 SVGAGI. The CDR3 runs 15 residues. Trimming took off 2 bases at V and 2 bases at J, with 12 bases between the two ends.

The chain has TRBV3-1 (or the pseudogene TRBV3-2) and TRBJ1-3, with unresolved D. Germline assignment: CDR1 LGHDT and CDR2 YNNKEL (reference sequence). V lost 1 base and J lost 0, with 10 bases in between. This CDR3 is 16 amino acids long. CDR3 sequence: CASSQGGAVSGNTIYF. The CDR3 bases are TGTGCCAGCAGCCAAGGAGGAGCTGTCTCTGGAAACACCATATATTTT.

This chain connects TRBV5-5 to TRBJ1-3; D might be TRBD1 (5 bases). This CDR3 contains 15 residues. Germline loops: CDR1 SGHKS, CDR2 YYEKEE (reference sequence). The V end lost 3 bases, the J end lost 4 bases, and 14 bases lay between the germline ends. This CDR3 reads CASSSRPGPGNTIYF. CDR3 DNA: TGTGCCAGCAGCTCCCGCCCAGGGCCGGGAAACACCATATATTTT.

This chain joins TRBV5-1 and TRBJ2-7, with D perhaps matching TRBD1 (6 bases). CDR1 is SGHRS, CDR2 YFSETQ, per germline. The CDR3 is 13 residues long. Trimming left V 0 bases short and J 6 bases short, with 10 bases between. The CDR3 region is CASSLDPQGEQYF. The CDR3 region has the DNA TGCGCCAGCAGCTTGGACCCACAGGGCGAGCAGTACTTC.